This TCR beta chain is from a study of PD-1 blockade in classical Hodgkin lymphoma. V lost 0 bases and J 4 bases, leaving 6 bases between the germline ends. This CDR3 is built from 12 residues. In germline, CDR1 is GTSNPN, CDR2 SVGIG (reference sequence). Repertoires were generated with immunoSEQ multiplex PCR, while TCRdb's copy carries only in-frame clones and drops some. The sample includes about 94,000 clones, 80% to 90% of them seen just once. Following autologous stem cell transplantation, relapse occurred in every patient, and exposure to brentuximab vedotin varied. The specimen was peripheral blood mononuclear cells (PBMCs), collected before the second cycle of nivolumab. The source is a human donor with classical Hodgkin lymphoma. The chain combines TRBV30 with TRBJ2-5; D uncertain. The CDR3 nucleotides are TGTGCCTGGAGTGTACATGGAGAGACCCAGTACTTC. Protein: CAWSVHGETQYF.